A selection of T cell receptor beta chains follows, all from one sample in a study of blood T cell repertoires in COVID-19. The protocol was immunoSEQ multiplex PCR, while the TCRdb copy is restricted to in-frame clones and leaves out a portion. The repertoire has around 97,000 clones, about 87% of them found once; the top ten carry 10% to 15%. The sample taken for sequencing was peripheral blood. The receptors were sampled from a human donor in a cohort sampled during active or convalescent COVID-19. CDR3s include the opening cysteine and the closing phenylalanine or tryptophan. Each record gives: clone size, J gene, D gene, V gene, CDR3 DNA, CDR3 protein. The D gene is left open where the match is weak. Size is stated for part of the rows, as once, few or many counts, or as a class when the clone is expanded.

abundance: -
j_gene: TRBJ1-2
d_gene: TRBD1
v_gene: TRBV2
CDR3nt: TGTGCCAGCACCAGGGACAGGGGGGGTGATGGCTACACCTTC
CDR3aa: CASTRDRGGDGYTF

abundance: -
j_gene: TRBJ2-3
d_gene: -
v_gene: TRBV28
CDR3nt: TGTGCCAGCCCCACTCGGGATGGGAATCCAGATACGCAGTATTTT
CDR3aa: CASPTRDGNPDTQYF

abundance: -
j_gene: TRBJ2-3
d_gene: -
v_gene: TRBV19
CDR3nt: TGTGCCAGTAGTATAGATCCCGGGTCCGGTACGCAGTATTTT
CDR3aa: CASSIDPGSGTQYF

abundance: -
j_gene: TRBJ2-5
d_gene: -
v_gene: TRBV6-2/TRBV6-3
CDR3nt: TGTGCCAGCAGTTACGTATTGGAGACCCAGTACTTC
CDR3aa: CASSYVLETQYF

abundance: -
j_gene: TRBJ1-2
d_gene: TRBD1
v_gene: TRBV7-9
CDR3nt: TGTGCCAGCAGCACCCCCGGGGGACAGATTAACTATGGCTACACCTTC
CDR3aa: CASSTPGGQINYGYTF

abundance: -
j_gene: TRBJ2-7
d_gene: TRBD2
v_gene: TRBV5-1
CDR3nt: TGCGCCAGCAGACCCAACCCGAGCGGGGGGGCCCACGAGCAGTACTTC
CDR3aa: CASRPNPSGGAHEQYF

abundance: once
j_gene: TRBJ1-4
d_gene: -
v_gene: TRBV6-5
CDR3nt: TGTGCCAGCTCCGGCGGGCTGAGAACTAATGAAAAACTGTTTTTT
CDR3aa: CASSGGLRTNEKLFF

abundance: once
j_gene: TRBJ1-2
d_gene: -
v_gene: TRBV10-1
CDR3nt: TGCGCCAGCAGTGAAAAAGGGAACGGGGACTATGGCTACACCTTC
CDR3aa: CASSEKGNGDYGYTF

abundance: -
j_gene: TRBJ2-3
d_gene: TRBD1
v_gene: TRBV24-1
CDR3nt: TGTGCCACCAGTGACCGAGGACAGGGGGCAGCAGATACGCAGTATTTT
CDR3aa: CATSDRGQGAADTQYF

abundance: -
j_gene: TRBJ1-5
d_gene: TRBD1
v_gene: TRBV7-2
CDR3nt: TGTGCCAGCAGCTTACGGACAGGGGGCCGGGGGGATCAGCCCCAGCATTTT
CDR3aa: CASSLRTGGRGDQPQHF

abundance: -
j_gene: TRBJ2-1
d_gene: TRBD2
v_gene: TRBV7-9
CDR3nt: TGTGCCAGCAGCTCTAGCGGCCGATCCTACAATGAGCAGTTCTTC
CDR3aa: CASSSSGRSYNEQFF

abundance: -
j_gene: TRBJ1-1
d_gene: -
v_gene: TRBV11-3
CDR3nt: TGTGCCAGCCTCAGGGACACTGAAGCTTTCTTT
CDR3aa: CASLRDTEAFF

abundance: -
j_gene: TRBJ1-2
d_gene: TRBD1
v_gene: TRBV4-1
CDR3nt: TGCGCCAGCAGCCTGCGGGACAGAGGCGGCTACACCTTC
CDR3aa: CASSLRDRGGYTF

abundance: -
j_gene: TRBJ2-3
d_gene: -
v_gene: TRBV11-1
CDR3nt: TGTGCCAGCAGCTTAGCGGTGAAGGGGAAAAAACTAGATACGCAGTATTTT
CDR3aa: CASSLAVKGKKLDTQYF

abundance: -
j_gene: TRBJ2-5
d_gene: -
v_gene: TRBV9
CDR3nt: TGTGCCAGCAGCGCACGGGACATTCAAGAGACCCAGTACTTC
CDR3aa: CASSARDIQETQYF

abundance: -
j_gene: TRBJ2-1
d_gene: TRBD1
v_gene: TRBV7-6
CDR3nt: TGTGCCAGCAGCTCGGACAGGATCTTCGCACACCTCAATGAGCAGTTCTTC
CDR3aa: CASSSDRIFAHLNEQFF

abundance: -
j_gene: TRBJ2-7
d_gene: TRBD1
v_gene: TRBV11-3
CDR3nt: TGTGCCAGCAGCCAAGGTCGAAGACAGGGGGATTACGAGCAGTACTTC
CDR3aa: CASSQGRRQGDYEQYF

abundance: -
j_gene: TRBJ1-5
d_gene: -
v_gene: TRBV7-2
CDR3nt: TGTGCCAGCAGCTTAGGCAGGGATCATCAGCCCCAGCATTTT
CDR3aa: CASSLGRDHQPQHF

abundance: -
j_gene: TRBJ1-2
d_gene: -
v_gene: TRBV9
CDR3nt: TGTGCCAGCAGCGTAGTTGGCAGTAACTATGGCTACACCTTC
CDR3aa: CASSVVGSNYGYTF

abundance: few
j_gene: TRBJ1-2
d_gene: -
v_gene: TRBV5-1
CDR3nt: TGCGCCAGCAGCCCGGACGGACTGGAGGGCTACGGCTACACCTTC
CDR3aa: CASSPDGLEGYGYTF

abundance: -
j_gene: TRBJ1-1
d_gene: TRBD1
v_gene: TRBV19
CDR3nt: TGTGCCAGTAGTGTGAGTCAGGGGGCTGGGACTGAAGCTTTCTTT
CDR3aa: CASSVSQGAGTEAFF

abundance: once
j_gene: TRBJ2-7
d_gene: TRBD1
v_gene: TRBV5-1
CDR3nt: TGCGCCAGCAGCACAGGACAGGGATCTTACTACGAGCAGTACTTC
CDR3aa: CASSTGQGSYYEQYF

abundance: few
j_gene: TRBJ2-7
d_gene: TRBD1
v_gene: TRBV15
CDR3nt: TGTGCCACCAGCAAGGGAAGACAGGGACCCTACGAGCAGTACTTC
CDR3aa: CATSKGRQGPYEQYF

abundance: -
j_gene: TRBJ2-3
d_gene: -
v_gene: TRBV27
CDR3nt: TGTGCCAGCAGTTTCCACGGCGGGGGCCTCACAGATACGCAGTATTTT
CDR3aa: CASSFHGGGLTDTQYF

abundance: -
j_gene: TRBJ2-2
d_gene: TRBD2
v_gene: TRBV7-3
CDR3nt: TGTGCCAGCAGCAGTCCGGCGGGGGGCGACACCGGGGAGCTGTTTTTT
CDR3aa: CASSSPAGGDTGELFF

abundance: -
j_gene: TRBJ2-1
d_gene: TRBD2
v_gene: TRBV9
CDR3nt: TGTGCCAGCAGCCGGACTAGCGGGGGGGAAAACAATGAGCAGTTCTTC
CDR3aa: CASSRTSGGENNEQFF

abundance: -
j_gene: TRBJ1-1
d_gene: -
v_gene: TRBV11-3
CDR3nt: TGTGCCAGCAGCTTAGCGGGGGTGAACACTGAAGCTTTCTTT
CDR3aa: CASSLAGVNTEAFF

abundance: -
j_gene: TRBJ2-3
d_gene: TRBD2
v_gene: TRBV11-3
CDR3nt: TGTGCCAGCAGCCCCCGGGCGGGACTAGCGGGGACAGATACGCAGTATTTT
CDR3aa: CASSPRAGLAGTDTQYF

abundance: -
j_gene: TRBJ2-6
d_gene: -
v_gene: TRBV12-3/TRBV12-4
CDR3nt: TGTGCCGGTCAGGTTGCGGGGGCCAACGTCCTGACTTTC
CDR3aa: CAGQVAGANVLTF

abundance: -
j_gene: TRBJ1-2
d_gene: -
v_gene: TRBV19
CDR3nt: TGTGCCAGTAGTATCAAGAGACAGCTCTATGGCTACACCTTC
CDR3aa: CASSIKRQLYGYTF

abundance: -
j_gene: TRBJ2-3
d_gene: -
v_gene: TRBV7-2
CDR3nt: TGTGCCAGCAGCTTAATCGGCACAGATACGCAGTATTTT
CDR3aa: CASSLIGTDTQYF

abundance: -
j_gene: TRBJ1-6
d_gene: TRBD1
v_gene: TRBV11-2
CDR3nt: TGTGCCAGCAGCTTGCAGTGGACAGGGAGAATCTCCTATAATTCACCCCTCCACTTT
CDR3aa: CASSLQWTGRISYNSPLHF

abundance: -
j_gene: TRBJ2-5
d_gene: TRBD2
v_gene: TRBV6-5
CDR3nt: TGTGCCAGCAGTTACGAGCTAGCGGCCCAAGAGACCCAGTACTTC
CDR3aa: CASSYELAAQETQYF

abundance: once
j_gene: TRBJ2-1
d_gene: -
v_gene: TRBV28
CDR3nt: TGTGCCAGCAGTTTTGAGCCGAGCTCCTACAATGAGCAGTTCTTC
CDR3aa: CASSFEPSSYNEQFF

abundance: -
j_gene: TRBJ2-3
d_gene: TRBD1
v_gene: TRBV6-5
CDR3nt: TGTGCCAGTTTGGACAGGGTGACAGATACGCAGTATTTT
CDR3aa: CASLDRVTDTQYF

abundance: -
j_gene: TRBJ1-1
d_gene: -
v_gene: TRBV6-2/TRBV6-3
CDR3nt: TGTGCCAGCAGTTTTACAGGGAACACTGAAGCTTTCTTT
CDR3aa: CASSFTGNTEAFF

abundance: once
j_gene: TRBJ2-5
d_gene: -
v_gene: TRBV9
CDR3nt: TGTGCCAGCAGCGTGGGACTTTCGGAAGAGACCCAGTACTTC
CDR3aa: CASSVGLSEETQYF

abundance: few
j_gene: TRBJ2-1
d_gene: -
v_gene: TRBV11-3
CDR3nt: TGTGCCAGCAGCCCACGAGGCAGAGGGGGTGAACGCGAGCAGTTCTTC
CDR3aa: CASSPRGRGGEREQFF

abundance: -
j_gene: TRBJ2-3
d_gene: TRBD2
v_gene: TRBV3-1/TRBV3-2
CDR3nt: TGTGCCAGCAGGGGGCTAGCGGTCACAGATACGCAGTATTTT
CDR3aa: CASRGLAVTDTQYF

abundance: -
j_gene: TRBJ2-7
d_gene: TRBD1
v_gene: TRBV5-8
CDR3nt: TGTGCCACTCGGGACAGGGGAACCTACGAGCAGTACTTC
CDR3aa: CATRDRGTYEQYF

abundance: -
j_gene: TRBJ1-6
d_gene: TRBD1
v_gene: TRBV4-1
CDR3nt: TGCGCCAGCAGCCAAGCGGACAGGGGGAGGATGGATAATTCACCCCTCCACTTT
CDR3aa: CASSQADRGRMDNSPLHF

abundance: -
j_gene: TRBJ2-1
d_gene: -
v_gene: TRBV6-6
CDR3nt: TGTGCCAGCAGTTACCCAGCAGGGGCATCCTACAATGAGCAGTTCTTC
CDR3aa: CASSYPAGASYNEQFF

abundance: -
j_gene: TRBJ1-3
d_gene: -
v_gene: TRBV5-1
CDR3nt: TGCGCCAGCAGCTTGGACAGTAGATCTGGAAACACCATATATTTT
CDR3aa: CASSLDSRSGNTIYF

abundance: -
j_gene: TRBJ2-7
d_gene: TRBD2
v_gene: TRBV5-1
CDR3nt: TGCGCCAGCAGCATATCGACCCTAGCGGGGCTTAGATACGAGCAGTACTTC
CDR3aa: CASSISTLAGLRYEQYF

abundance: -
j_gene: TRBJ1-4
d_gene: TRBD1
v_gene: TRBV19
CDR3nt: TGTGCCAGTAGCCCCAAAAGGACCGGGACAGGGTTGGGTGAAAAACTGTTTTTT
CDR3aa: CASSPKRTGTGLGEKLFF

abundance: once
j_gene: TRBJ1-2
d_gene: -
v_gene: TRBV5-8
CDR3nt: TGTGCCAGCAGCTTGTTGGGCAGCCGTGGGGGCTACACCTTC
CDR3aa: CASSLLGSRGGYTF

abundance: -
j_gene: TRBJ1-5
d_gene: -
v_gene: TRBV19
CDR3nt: TGTGCCAGTAGTAGAGTTGAGAGTGGTCAGCCCCAGCATTTT
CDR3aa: CASSRVESGQPQHF

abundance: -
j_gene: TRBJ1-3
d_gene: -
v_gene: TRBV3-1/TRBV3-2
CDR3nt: TGTGCCAGCAGCCAAGATGTCCCCAGCACCATATATTTT
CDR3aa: CASSQDVPSTIYF

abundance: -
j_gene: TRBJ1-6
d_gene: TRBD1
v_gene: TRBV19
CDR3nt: TGTGCCAGCAGCCAGGACAGGGGGCAAGATTCACCCCTCCACTTT
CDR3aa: CASSQDRGQDSPLHF

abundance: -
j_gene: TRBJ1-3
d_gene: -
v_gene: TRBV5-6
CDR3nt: TGTGCCAGCAGCTTGGAGTATCAGGACACCATATATTTT
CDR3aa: CASSLEYQDTIYF

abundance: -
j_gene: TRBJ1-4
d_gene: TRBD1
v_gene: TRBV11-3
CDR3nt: TGTGCCAGCAGCTCCGGACAGGGACGGGCGCTGTTTTTT
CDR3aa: CASSSGQGRALFF

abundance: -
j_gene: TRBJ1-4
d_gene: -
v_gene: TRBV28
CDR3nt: TGTGCCAGCAGCCGGCCCGGGATCAAGAATGAAAAACTGTTTTTT
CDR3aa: CASSRPGIKNEKLFF

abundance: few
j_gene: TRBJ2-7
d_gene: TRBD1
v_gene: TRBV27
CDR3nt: TGTGCCAGCAGTTTCCTCCAGGGGGCGCCGAAGCAGTACTTC
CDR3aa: CASSFLQGAPKQYF

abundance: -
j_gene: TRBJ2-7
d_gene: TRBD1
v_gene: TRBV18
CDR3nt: TGTGCCAGCAATACAGGGGGCCACGAGCAGTACTTC
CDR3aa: CASNTGGHEQYF

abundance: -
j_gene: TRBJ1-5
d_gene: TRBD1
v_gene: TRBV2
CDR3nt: TGTGCCAGCAGTGAAACACGACAGGGGGCAAAGCCCCAGCATTTT
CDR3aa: CASSETRQGAKPQHF

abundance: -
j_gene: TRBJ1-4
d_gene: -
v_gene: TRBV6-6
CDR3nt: TGTGCCAGCAGTCCCCGTTGGAGGGGTGAAAAACTGTTTTTT
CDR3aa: CASSPRWRGEKLFF

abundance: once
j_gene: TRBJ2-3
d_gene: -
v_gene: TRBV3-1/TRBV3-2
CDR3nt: TGTGCCAGCAGCCTCGGTGGCACAGATACGCAGTATTTT
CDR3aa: CASSLGGTDTQYF

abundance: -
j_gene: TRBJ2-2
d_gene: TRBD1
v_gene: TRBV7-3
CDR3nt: TGTGCCAGCAGCTTAAACGACAGGGACACCGGGGAGCTGTTTTTT
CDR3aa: CASSLNDRDTGELFF

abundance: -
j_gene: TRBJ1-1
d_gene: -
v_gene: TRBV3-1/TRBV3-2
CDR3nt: TGTGCCAGCAGCCGGCGGGGGGCCGGTAGAACTGAAGCTTTCTTT
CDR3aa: CASSRRGAGRTEAFF

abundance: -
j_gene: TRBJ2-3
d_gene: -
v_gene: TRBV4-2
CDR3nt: TGTGCCAGCAGCCTTTCGGCGGCACGCGAGGATACGCAGTATTTT
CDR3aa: CASSLSAAREDTQYF